The next 24 T cell receptor beta chains were all read from a single sample in a study of OX40 agonist ivuxolimab in advanced cancers. Data came from immunoSEQ multiplex PCR; TCRdb stores just in-frame clones and leaves some out. Of about 55,000 clones listed, about 90% were seen once; the top ten hold roughly 13%. Sequencing used CD4+ or CD8+ T cells sorted from blood, obtained in a trial of the OX40 agonist ivuxolimab. These TCRs come from an adult with an advanced solid tumor such as melanoma, head and neck, liver or kidney cancer.

The chain joins TRBV4-2 to TRBJ2-3; 10 nucleotides line up with TRBD2. With V trimmed by 3 bases and J by 3 bases, 9 bases remained unmatched. From germline, CDR1 is LGHNA and CDR2 YNFKEQ. This CDR3 comprises 17 residues. CDR3 sequence reads: CASSQRTSGGGTDTQYF. Written as DNA, the CDR3 is TGTGCCAGCAGCCAGCGGACTAGCGGAGGAGGTACAGATACGCAGTATTTT.

The CDR3 sequence is CASSLIPGGRTYGYTF. Here the CDR3 DNA reads TGTGCCAGCAGCCTTATACCAGGGGGCAGAACGTATGGCTACACCTTC. The J gene is TRBJ1-2, the V gene TRBV7-8, with TRBD1 matching over 8 bases. This CDR3 spans 16 amino acids. V trimming: 5 bases; J trimming: 5 bases; junction bases outside the gene matches: 13. The germline V gene has CDR1 SGHVS and CDR2 FQNEAQ.

The chain is built from TRBV19 and TRBJ2-5, with 9 bases aligning to TRBD2. The CDR3 spans 13 residues. J gave up 5 bases and V 6 bases, and 4 bases lay outside the gene matches. Germline loops: CDR1 LNHDA, CDR2 SQIVND (reference sequence). For the CDR3, the DNA is TGTGCCAGTAGGTTAGCGGGAGTTGAGACCCAGTACTTC. Amino acid sequence: CASRLAGVETQYF.

The rearrangement uses TRBV5-4 and TRBJ2-2; D might be TRBD2 (5 bases). V shed 0 bases and J shed 4 bases, with 10 bases lying between them. The CDR3 has 15 residues. The germline gives CDR1 SGHNT, CDR2 YYREEE (reference sequence). The CDR3 reads CASSLGGISTGELFF. For the CDR3, the DNA is TGTGCCAGCAGCTTGGGAGGGATTAGCACCGGGGAGCTGTTTTTT. Together with reference TRBV5-4 and TRBJ2-2, the CDR3 gives the full variable domain: ETGVTQSPTHLIKTRGQQVTLRCSSQSGHNTVSWYQQALGQGPQFIFQYYREEENGRGNFPPRFSGLQFPNYSSELNVNALELDDSALYLCASSLGGISTGELFFGEGSRLTVL.

This chain links TRBV11-2 with TRBJ2-7; D could derive from TRBD1 or TRBD2 (5 bases each). With 5 bases removed from V and 4 bases from J, the gap between germline ends came to 9 bases. The CDR3 loop spans 12 amino acids. CDR1 is SGHAT, CDR2 FQNNGV, per germline. The CDR3 region has the DNA TGTGCCAGCAGCAGGGACGCGTACGAGCAGTACTTC. Protein product: CASSRDAYEQYF.

The chain joins TRBV5-6 to TRBJ2-7; no clear D gene. This CDR3 has 11 amino acids. Germline CDR1 and CDR2: SGHDT and YYEEEE. Trimming cost V 4 bases and J 9 bases, with 11 bases left between them. This CDR3 reads CASSKGLWQYF. The CDR3, as DNA: TGTGCCAGCAGCAAAGGCCTCTGGCAGTACTTC.

This sequence joins TRBV4-1 and TRBJ2-3; 9 bases map to TRBD1. Unmatched junction bases numbered 7, after V lost 5 bases and J lost 4 bases. Germline CDR1 and CDR2: MGHRA and YSYEKL. The CDR3 runs to 15 residues. The CDR3, as DNA: TGCGCCAGCAGCGAACCGGGACAGGGTTCAGATACGCAGTATTTT. Protein sequence: CASSEPGQGSDTQYF.

This chain joins TRBV7-2 and TRBJ2-2, with D perhaps assigned TRBD1 or TRBD2 (6 bases each). Germline V gives CDR1 SGHTA, CDR2 FQGNSA. This CDR3 region has 16 residues. Trimming shortened V by 5 bases and J by 4 bases, and 17 bases separated the two germline ends. CDR3 protein: CASSPTGGLGTGELFF. CDR3 coding DNA: TGTGCCAGCAGCCCAACTGGGGGGCTGGGCACCGGGGAGCTGTTTTTT.

V gene TRBV4-2 combines with J gene TRBJ1-4, with TRBD1 matching over 9 bases. The germline gives CDR1 LGHNA, CDR2 YNFKEQ. The CDR3 is 15 amino acids. Germline trimming cut 2 bases from V and 5 bases from J; bases unmatched to any gene: 3. The CDR3 protein is CASSQTGTGNEKLFF. The CDR3 DNA reads TGTGCCAGCAGCCAAACCGGGACAGGGAATGAAAAACTGTTTTTT.

The chain's CDR3 is CASSVRLSAGSGANVLTF. CDR3 DNA sequence: TGTGCCAGCAGCGTAAGGCTTAGCGCAGGCTCTGGGGCCAACGTCCTGACTTTC. The rearrangement links TRBV9 to TRBJ2-6; D is perhaps TRBD2 (5 bases). Germline assignment: CDR1 SGDLS and CDR2 YYNGEE. The CDR3 is 18 amino acids. V lost 1 base and J lost 0, with 14 bases in between.

The V and J genes are TRBV5-8 and TRBJ2-5; TRBD1 matches 7 bases. CDR3 length: 16 amino acids. The V gene's germline CDR1 is SGHTS and CDR2 YDEGEE. V shed 0 bases and J 4 bases; nucleotides not matched to a gene: 9. CDR3 sequence: CASSLGNRDRVETQYF. CDR3 in DNA: TGTGCCAGCAGCTTGGGGAACCGGGACAGAGTAGAGACCCAGTACTTC.

This clone was observed once. The chain has TRBV4-1 and TRBJ1-6; possibly TRBD1 for D (5 bases). Between the trimmed V and J ends, which lost 0 bases and 7 bases, there was a span of 10 bases. The CDR3 runs to 15 residues. Germline CDR1 MGHRA, CDR2 YSYEKL. The CDR3 region has the DNA TGCGCCAGCAGCCAAGATAACAGGAGAAATTCACCCCTCCACTTT. Protein: CASSQDNRRNSPLHF.

This clone showed up just a few times. The chain combines TRBV5-1 with TRBJ1-1; D might be TRBD1 (6 bases). CDR1 and CDR2 (germline): SGHRS, YFSETQ. The CDR3 is 14 amino acids. V shed 4 bases and J shed 2 bases, with 12 bases lying between them. The CDR3 reads CASSRMTGNTEAFF. The CDR3 DNA reads as TGCGCCAGCAGCAGAATGACAGGAAACACTGAAGCTTTCTTT.

The rearrangement joins TRBV4-1 to TRBJ2-7, with D possibly matching TRBD2 (5 bases). V lost 4 bases, J lost 0 bases, and 16 bases lay in between. Germline CDR1 and CDR2: MGHRA and YSYEKL. The CDR3 is made up of 16 amino acids. The CDR3 DNA is TGCGCCAGCAGCCCCTCTGGGGAGCCTATCTCCTACGAGCAGTACTTC. Its translation: CASSPSGEPISYEQYF.

This clone was observed a handful of times. The CDR3 DNA reads as TGTGCCATCACCCAGAATGCGGGAAATTCCTACGAGCAGTACTTC. This translates into CAITQNAGNSYEQYF. The V and J genes are TRBV10-3 and TRBJ2-7, with a tentative D call TRBD2 (6 bases). CDR1 ENHRY and CDR2 SYGVKD come from the germline V gene. The CDR3 covers 15 residues. The germline V and J ends were trimmed by 7 bases and 1 base, with 17 bases remaining between them.

The genes are TRBV19 and TRBJ2-5; D remains ambiguous. The CDR3 has 11 amino acids. Germline V gives CDR1 LNHDA, CDR2 SQIVND (reference sequence). The V end was cut by 3 bases, the J end by 5 bases, with 4 bases between. CDR3 in amino acids: CASSISETQYF. CDR3 bases: TGTGCCAGTAGTATTAGTGAGACCCAGTACTTC.

The gene calls are TRBV6-1 and TRBJ2-7; D might be TRBD1 or TRBD2, each matching 5 bases. The CDR3 is 15 amino acids. Trimming removed 3 bases at V and 5 bases at J, with 17 bases between. Germline V CDR1 and CDR2: MNHNS, SASEGT. The CDR3 nucleotides read TGTGCCAGCAGTGATCCCGGGGCGGTTCAGGACGAGCAGTACTTC. Its protein product is CASSDPGAVQDEQYF.

This chain joins TRBV7-2 and TRBJ2-2; 8 bases are a match to TRBD2. The V gene end was trimmed by 6 bases and the J gene end by 4 bases; junction bases not matched to a gene: 10. The CDR3 loop spans 16 amino acids. CDR1 and CDR2 from the germline V gene are SGHTA and FQGNSA. The CDR3 nucleotides are TGTGCCAGCAGTTTTACTAGCGGAGGCGGCACCGGGGAGCTGTTTTTT. It is translated as CASSFTSGGGTGELFF.

Only a few counts were recorded for this clone. The rearrangement uses TRBV7-9 and TRBJ2-7; TRBD2 is a possible D gene (5 bases). The CDR3 contains 12 residues. Trimming removed 7 bases from V and 2 bases from J, with 9 bases in between. Germline V gene data show CDR1 as SEHNR and CDR2 as FQNEAQ (reference sequence). This CDR3 reads CASTDGTYEQYF. CDR3 sequence (DNA): TGTGCCAGCACCGACGGGACCTACGAGCAGTACTTC.

The genes are TRBV27 and TRBJ2-3; TRBD2 agrees at 10 bases. Germline assignment: CDR1 MNHEY and CDR2 SMNVEV (reference sequence). V was pared by 8 bases and J by 6 bases, with 17 bases of the junction left unmatched. CDR3 size: 17 residues. The DNA for the CDR3 is TGTGCCAGCCGCCCACAGGCTAGCGGGAGACCCCGGGATACGCAGTATTTT. Translated, it gives CASRPQASGRPRDTQYF.

This sequence joins TRBV19 and TRBJ1-3; a possible D gene is TRBD1 (5 bases). Trimming stripped 3 bases from V and 2 bases from J, with 8 bases between. Germline values: CDR1 LNHDA, CDR2 SQIVND (reference sequence). The CDR3 runs 14 residues. CDR3 region: CASSMNRPGNTIYF. DNA of the CDR3: TGTGCCAGTAGTATGAACAGGCCTGGAAACACCATATATTTT.

This clone appeared a single time. The gene calls are TRBV28 and TRBJ2-2; no clear D gene. The CDR3 has 15 residues. Per the germline V gene, CDR1 is MDHEN and CDR2 is SYDVKM. V was trimmed by 7 bases and J by 0 bases, leaving 12 bases between them. The CDR3 bases are TGTGCCAGCACCTTTGGTTGGACGAACACCGGGGAGCTGTTTTTT. Protein: CASTFGWTNTGELFF.

The chain couples TRBV5-6 to TRBJ2-7; D remains unclear. The germline CDR1 and CDR2 sequences are SGHDT and YYEEEE. This CDR3 has 14 residues. V lost 1 base to trimming and J lost 4 bases, with 12 bases between them. CDR3: CASSLFGRLYEQYF. The CDR3 nucleotides read TGTGCCAGCAGCTTGTTTGGCAGGCTATACGAGCAGTACTTC.

The chain couples TRBV5-5 to TRBJ1-5; D not certain. The V gene lost 5 bases and the J gene lost 0 bases, with 12 bases spanning the gap. There are 15 residues in the CDR3. Looked up from germline, CDR1 is SGHKS and CDR2 is YYEKEE (reference sequence). The CDR3 coding sequence is TGTGCCAGCAGTCGAGGCCCGAATAGCAATCAGCCCCAGCATTTT. Translation: CASSRGPNSNQPQHF.